These 18 T cell receptor beta chains originate from one sample sequenced in a study of human T cells and chemical hapten exposure. Time point specified: healthy volunteer bleed at 2 weeks. Unfractionated whole blood yielded the extracted total RNA. In TCRdb, the RACE reads were re-called with MiXCR into one record per CDR3 protein. This sample yields around 130,000 distinct CDR3 sequences, of which approximately 9.5% are seen a single time; 1.5% to 2% belongs to the top ten. Sample: whole blood. These receptors all come from a male donor in good health. Some clones in this sample may be carry-over from other donors' samples.

This clonotype has more than one count but fewer than ten. The chain recombines TRBV27 with TRBJ1-1; D might be TRBD1 (5 bases). Trimming shortened V by 3 bases and J by 2 bases, and 16 bases separated the two germline ends. Germline V CDR1 and CDR2: MNHEY, SMNVEV (reference sequence). The CDR3 has 16 residues. CDR3 loop: CASSFAPMRGNTEAFF. CDR3 nucleotides: TGTGCCAGCAGTTTTGCCCCTATGAGGGGTAACACTGAAGCTTTCTTT.

This chain joins TRBV3-1 and TRBJ2-3, with a weak D call TRBD1 (5 bases). V was trimmed by 0 bases and J by 0 bases, leaving 19 bases between them. Germline V gene data show CDR1 as LGHDT and CDR2 as YNNKEL (reference sequence). The CDR3 sequence is 19 residues long. CDR3 DNA: TGTGCCAGCAGCCAAGAGGTAGGGTCGACAGTTTTTAGCACAGATACGCAGTATTTT. As protein: CASSQEVGSTVFSTDTQYF.

A remark on this clonotype: A much larger clone lies one base from this, so it may be a read error. The chain uses TRBV5-8 and TRBJ2-7, with D maybe TRBD1 (5 bases). There are 15 residues in the CDR3. From germline, CDR1 is SGHTS and CDR2 YDEGEE. The CDR3 DNA sequence: TGTGTCAGCAGCTTGGACCAGGGCCTGTCCCACGAGCAGTACTTC. Its protein product is CVSSLDQGLSHEQYF.

The chain is built from TRBV20-1 and TRBJ2-3; no clear D. CDR3 length: 11 residues. Trimming cost V 5 bases and J 4 bases, with 7 bases left between them. Germline V gene lookup returns CDR1 DFQATT and CDR2 SNEGSKA (reference sequence). The DNA of the CDR3 is TGCAGTGCTCCTCATCCAGATACGCAGTATTTT. This encodes CSAPHPDTQYF.

This clonotype was detected only a few times. The V gene is TRBV7-2, the J gene TRBJ2-7; a weak D match, TRBD1 (6 bases). Germline CDR1 is SGHTA and CDR2 is FQGNSA. Trimming stripped 5 bases from V and 2 bases from J, with 16 bases between. The length of the CDR3 is 15 residues. CDR3 coding DNA: TGTGCCAGCAGCCTAGGGGCGGACAGCACCTACGAGCAGTACTTC. Its translation: CASSLGADSTYEQYF.

Many counts were recorded for this clonotype. The CDR3 loop is CASSLGQGANYGYTF. CDR3 nucleotides: TGTGCCAGCAGCCTTGGACAGGGAGCTAACTATGGCTACACCTTC. The chain employs TRBV12-3 or TRBV12-4 and TRBJ1-2, with 8 bases fitting TRBD1. The trim removed 6 bases at V and 0 bases at J, leaving 6 bases unmatched. The CDR3 has 15 amino acids.

This clonotype came up a few times. The chain combines TRBV3-1 with TRBJ2-1; no clear D. Germline CDR1 is LGHDT and CDR2 is YNNKEL (reference sequence). This CDR3 is 15 amino acids long. V gave up 0 bases and J gave up 4 bases, with 10 bases separating them. The CDR3 protein is CASSQESGLYNEQFF. CDR3 nucleotide sequence: TGTGCCAGCAGCCAAGAGTCCGGTCTTTACAATGAGCAGTTCTTC.

A few counts support this clonotype. V usage is TRBV7-8 and J usage is TRBJ2-2; 10 positions match TRBD1. From germline, CDR1 is SGHVS and CDR2 FQNEAQ. CDR3 length equals 16 residues. V trimming: 5 bases; J trimming: 7 bases; junction bases outside the gene matches: 10. The CDR3 coding sequence is TGTGCCAGCAGCCCCGGACAGGGGGGACACGGCGGGGAGCTGTTTTTT. Protein sequence: CASSPGQGGHGGELFF.

The V call is TRBV19, the J call TRBJ2-5; D is undetermined. Trimming stripped 6 bases from V and 7 bases from J, with 12 bases between. Germline V lookup: CDR1 LNHDA, CDR2 SQIVND (reference sequence). CDR3 length equals 12 residues. CDR3 loop: CASSPPEGTQYF. The CDR3 DNA reads TGTGCCAGTAGCCCCCCGGAAGGGACCCAGTACTTC. The whole variable domain, filled in from reference TRBV19 and TRBJ2-5, reads DGGITQSPKYLFRKEGQNVTLSCEQNLNHDAMYWYRQDPGQGLRLIYYSQIVNDFQKGDIAEGYSVSREKKESFPLTVTSAQKNPTAFYLCASSPPEGTQYFGPGTRLLVL.

This clonotype turned up a few times. This chain joins TRBV12-3 or TRBV12-4 and TRBJ1-5, with D tentatively TRBD1 (6 bases). The CDR3 has 12 residues. The V gene lost 6 bases and the J gene lost 5 bases, with 8 bases spanning the gap. The CDR3 nucleotides read TGTGCCAGCAGCTACAGGGATCAGCCCCAGCATTTT. The encoded protein is CASSYRDQPQHF.

The genes are TRBV6-1 and TRBJ2-6; the D gene is possibly TRBD1 (5 bases). Trimming removed 0 bases at V and 2 bases at J, with 14 bases between. CDR3 length: 18 residues. Germline CDR1 reads MNHNS; CDR2 reads SASEGT. CDR3 nucleotide sequence: TGTGCCAGCAGTGAAGCGAAGGGGTCGGCGCCTGGGGCCAACGTCCTGACTTTC. Translating it yields CASSEAKGSAPGANVLTF.

CDR3 DNA sequence: TGTGCCAGCAGTTATGGTCCCGGGACAGCGAATAACGAGCAGTACTTC. Protein product: CASSYGPGTANNEQYF. The chain recombines TRBV6-5 with TRBJ2-7; TRBD1 matches at 7 bases. V lost 3 bases to trimming and J lost 5 bases; unmatched junction nucleotides: 13. In germline, CDR1 is MNHEY, CDR2 SVGAGI. The CDR3 has 16 residues.

This clonotype came up many times. The chain recombines TRBV2 with TRBJ2-1; D may be TRBD2 (5 bases). Between the trimmed V and J ends, which lost 3 bases and 8 bases, there was a span of 17 bases. CDR3 length equals 15 residues. CDR1 is SNHLY, CDR2 FYNNEI, per germline. The chain's CDR3 is CASSETGRVEDEQFF. CDR3 nucleotides: TGTGCCAGCAGTGAGACGGGAAGGGTAGAGGATGAGCAGTTCTTC.

This clonotype was observed at least ten times. The chain joins TRBV7-2 to TRBJ2-3; TRBD2 is a possible D gene (6 bases). The CDR3 consists of 15 residues. Deletions cut 8 bases from V and 0 bases from J, with 15 bases between. From germline, CDR1 is SGHTA and CDR2 FQGNSA. CDR3 in DNA: TGTGCCAGCGCATATCTTAGCGGTAGCACAGATACGCAGTATTTT. It yields the protein CASAYLSGSTDTQYF.

This clonotype was counted between two and nine times. As DNA, the CDR3 is TGCGCCAGCAGCTTGGAGTTCGCGGCAAACACCGGGGAGCTGTTTTTT. The encoded protein is CASSLEFAANTGELFF. The chain couples TRBV5-1 to TRBJ2-2, with no clear D. Germline V gene sequence: CDR1 SGHRS, CDR2 YFSETQ. CDR3 size: 16 residues. V lost 0 bases and J lost 2, with 11 bases in between.

The V and J genes are TRBV5-5 and TRBJ2-7; 9 bases match TRBD1. Losses at the gene ends were 1 base for V and 3 bases for J; bases not matched to a gene: 11. The CDR3 has 17 residues. CDR1 is SGHKS, CDR2 YYEKEE, per germline (reference sequence). The CDR3 is CASSLPQGAGAHYEQYF. The CDR3, as DNA: TGTGCCAGCAGCTTGCCACAGGGGGCAGGCGCCCACTACGAGCAGTACTTC.

This chain connects TRBV18 to TRBJ2-3; perhaps TRBD2 as D (5 bases). Trimming left V 0 bases short and J 2 bases short, with 15 bases between. Germline CDR1 and CDR2: KGHSH and LQKENI. The CDR3 is 17 residues long. The CDR3 loop is CASSPPFSGIHTDTQYF. The CDR3 DNA reads TGTGCCAGCTCACCACCGTTCAGCGGAATCCACACAGATACGCAGTATTTT.

The sample holds a few counts of this clonotype. The chain couples TRBV21-1 to TRBJ1-1; the D call of TRBD1 is as the table states it, not checked on the DNA. TRBV21-1 is recorded as a pseudogene. The CDR3 is 14 amino acids. The CDR3 DNA sequence: TGTGCCAGCAGCAAAGAGGGACAAGCAACTGAAGCTTTCTTT. This encodes CASSKEGQATEAFF.